The sequence of this T cell receptor beta chain was determined in a study of CD4 T cells in relation to SARS-CoV-2 and coronaviruses. CD4 enrichment then naive enrichment separated naive from memory CD4+ cells. Method: immunoSEQ multiplex PCR; TCRdb's copy keeps in-frame clones and lacks some. The sample includes around 37,000 clones, 70% to 90% of them seen just once. Germline CDR1 SGHRS, CDR2 YFSETQ. V gave up 4 bases and J gave up 12 bases, with 17 bases separating them. The CDR3 contains 13 residues. Source material: memory CD4+ T cells from PBMCs. The sequence came from an adult with COVID-19. The chain carries TRBV5-1 and TRBJ2-1; weak D call: TRBD2 (6 bases). CDR3 residues: CASSGDGSLGQFF. DNA for the CDR3: TGCGCCAGCAGCGGAGACGGGAGCTTAGGGCAGTTCTTC.